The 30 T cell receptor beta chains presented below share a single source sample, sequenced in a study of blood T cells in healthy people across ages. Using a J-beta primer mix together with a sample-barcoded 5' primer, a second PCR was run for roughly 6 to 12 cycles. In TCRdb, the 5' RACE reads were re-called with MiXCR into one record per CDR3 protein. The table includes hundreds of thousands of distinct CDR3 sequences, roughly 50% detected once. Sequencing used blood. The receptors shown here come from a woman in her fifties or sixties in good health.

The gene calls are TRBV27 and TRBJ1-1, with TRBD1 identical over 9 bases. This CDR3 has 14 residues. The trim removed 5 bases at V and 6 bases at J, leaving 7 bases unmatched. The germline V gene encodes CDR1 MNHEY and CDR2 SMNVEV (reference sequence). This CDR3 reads CASSPSTGGPEAFF. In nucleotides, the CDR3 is TGTGCCAGCAGTCCCTCGACAGGGGGACCTGAAGCTTTCTTT.

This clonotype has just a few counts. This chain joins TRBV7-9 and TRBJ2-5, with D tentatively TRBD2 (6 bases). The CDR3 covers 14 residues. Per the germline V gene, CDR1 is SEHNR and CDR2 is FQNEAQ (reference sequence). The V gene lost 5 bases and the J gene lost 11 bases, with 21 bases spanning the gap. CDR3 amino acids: CASSPGRSHNEQYF. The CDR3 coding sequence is TGTGCCAGCAGCCCCGGGAGAAGTCACAATGAGCAGTACTTC.

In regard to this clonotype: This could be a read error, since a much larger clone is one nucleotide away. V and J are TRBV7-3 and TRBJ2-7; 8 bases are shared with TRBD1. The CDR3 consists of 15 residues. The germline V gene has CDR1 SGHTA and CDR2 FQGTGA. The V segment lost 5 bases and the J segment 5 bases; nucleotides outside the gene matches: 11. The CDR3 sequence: CASSSLPTGVNEQYF. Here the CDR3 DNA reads TGTGCCAGCAGCAGTCTCCCGACAGGGGTGAACGAGCAGTACTTC.

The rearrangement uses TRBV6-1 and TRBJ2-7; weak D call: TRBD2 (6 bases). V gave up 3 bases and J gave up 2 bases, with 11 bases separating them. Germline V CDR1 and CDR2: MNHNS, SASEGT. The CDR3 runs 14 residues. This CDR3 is CASSERDLPYEQYF. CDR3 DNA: TGTGCCAGCAGTGAGCGGGATCTACCCTACGAGCAGTACTTC.

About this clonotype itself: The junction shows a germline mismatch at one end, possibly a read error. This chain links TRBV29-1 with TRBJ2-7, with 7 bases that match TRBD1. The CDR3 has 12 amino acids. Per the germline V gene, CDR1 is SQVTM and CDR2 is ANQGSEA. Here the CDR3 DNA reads TGCAGCGGCAGGGGGAGCTCCTACGAGCAGGACTTC. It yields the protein CSGRGSSYEQDF.

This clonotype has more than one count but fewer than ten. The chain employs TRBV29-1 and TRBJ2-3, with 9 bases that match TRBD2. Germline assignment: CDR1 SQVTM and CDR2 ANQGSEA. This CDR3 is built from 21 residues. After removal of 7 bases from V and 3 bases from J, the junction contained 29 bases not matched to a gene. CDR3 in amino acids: CSAEGLQGGGRGRALTDTQYF. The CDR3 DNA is TGCAGCGCCGAAGGGCTTCAGGGAGGAGGTCGCGGGAGGGCCCTAACAGATACGCAGTATTTT.

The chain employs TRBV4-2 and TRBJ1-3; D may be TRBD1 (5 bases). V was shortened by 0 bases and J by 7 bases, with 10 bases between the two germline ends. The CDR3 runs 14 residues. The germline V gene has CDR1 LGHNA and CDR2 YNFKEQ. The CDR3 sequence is CASSQDPAGNTIYF. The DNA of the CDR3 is TGTGCCAGCAGCCAAGATCCGGCAGGGAACACCATATATTTT.

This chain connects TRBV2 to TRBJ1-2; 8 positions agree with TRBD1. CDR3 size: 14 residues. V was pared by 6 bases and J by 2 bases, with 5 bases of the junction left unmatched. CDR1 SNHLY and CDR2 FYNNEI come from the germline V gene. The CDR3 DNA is TGTGCCAGCAGGGCGACAGGGGCCAACTATGGCTACACCTTC. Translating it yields CASRATGANYGYTF. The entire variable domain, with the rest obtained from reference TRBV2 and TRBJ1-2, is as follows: EPEVTQTPSHQVTQMGQEVILRCVPISNHLYFYWYRQILGQKVEFLVSFYNNEISEKSEIFDDQFSVERPDGSNFTLKIRSTKLEDSAMYFCASRATGANYGYTFGSGTRLTVV.

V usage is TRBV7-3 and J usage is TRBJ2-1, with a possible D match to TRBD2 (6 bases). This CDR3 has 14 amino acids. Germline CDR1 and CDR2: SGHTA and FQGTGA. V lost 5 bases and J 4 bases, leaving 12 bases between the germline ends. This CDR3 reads CASSPPGVYNEQFF. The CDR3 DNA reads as TGTGCCAGCAGCCCACCGGGAGTTTACAATGAGCAGTTCTTC.

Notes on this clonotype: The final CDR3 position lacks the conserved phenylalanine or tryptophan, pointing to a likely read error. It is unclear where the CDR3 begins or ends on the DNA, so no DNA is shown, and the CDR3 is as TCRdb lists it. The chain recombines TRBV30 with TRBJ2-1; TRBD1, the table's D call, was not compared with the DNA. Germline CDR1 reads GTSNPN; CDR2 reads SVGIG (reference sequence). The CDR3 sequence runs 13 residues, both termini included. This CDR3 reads CAWADRGNYEQCL.

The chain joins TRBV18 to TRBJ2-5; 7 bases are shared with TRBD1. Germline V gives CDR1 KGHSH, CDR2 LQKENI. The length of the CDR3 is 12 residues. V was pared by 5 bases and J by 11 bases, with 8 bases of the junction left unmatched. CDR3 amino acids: CASSFQGEGQYF. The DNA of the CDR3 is TGTGCCAGCTCATTTCAGGGGGAAGGGCAGTACTTC. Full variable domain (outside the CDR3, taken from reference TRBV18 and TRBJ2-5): NAGVMQNPRHLVRRRGQEARLRCSPMKGHSHVYWYRQLPEEGLKFMVYLQKENIIDESGMPKERFSAEFPKEGPSILRIQQVVRGDSAAYFCASSFQGEGQYFGPGTRLLVL.

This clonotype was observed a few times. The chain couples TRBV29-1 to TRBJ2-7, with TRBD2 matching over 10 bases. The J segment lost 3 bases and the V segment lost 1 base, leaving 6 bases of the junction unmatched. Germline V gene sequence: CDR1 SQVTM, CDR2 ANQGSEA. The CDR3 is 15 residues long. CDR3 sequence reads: CSVEATGTSDYEQYF. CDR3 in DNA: TGCAGCGTTGAAGCCACCGGGACTAGCGACTACGAGCAGTACTTC.

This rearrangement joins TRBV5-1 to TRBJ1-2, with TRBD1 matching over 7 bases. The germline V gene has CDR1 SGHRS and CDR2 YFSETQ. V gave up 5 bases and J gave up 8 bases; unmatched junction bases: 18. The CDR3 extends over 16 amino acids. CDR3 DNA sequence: TGCGCCAGCAGACAAATGGCCGGGACAGTGCGGCACGGCTACACCTTC. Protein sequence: CASRQMAGTVRHGYTF.

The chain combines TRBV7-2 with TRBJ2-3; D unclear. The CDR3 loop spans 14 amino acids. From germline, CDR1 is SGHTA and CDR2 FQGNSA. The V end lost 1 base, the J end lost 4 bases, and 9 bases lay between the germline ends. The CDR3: CASSLEARPDTQYF. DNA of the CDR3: TGTGCCAGCAGCTTAGAAGCTAGGCCAGATACGCAGTATTTT.

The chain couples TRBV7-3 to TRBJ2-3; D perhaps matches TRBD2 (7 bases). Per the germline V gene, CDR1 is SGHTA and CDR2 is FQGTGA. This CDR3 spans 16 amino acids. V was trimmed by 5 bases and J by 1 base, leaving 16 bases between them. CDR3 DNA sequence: TGTGCCAGCAGCCCCCCCCGGGGGGCCCGCACAGATACGCAGTATTTT. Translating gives CASSPPRGARTDTQYF.

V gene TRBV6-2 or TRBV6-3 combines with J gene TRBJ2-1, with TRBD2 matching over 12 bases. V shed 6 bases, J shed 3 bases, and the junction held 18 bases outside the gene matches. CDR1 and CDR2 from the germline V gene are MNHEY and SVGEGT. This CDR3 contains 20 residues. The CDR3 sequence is CASSSRPTSGSRLGYNEQFF. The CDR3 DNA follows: TGTGCCAGCAGCTCTCGCCCGACTAGCGGGAGCCGATTGGGCTACAATGAGCAGTTCTTC.

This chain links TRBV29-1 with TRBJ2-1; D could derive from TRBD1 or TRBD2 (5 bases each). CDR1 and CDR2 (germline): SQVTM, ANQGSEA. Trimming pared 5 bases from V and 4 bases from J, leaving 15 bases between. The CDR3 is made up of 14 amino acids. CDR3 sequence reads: CSVPQATGYNEQFF. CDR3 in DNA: TGCAGCGTTCCACAGGCGACGGGATACAATGAGCAGTTCTTC.

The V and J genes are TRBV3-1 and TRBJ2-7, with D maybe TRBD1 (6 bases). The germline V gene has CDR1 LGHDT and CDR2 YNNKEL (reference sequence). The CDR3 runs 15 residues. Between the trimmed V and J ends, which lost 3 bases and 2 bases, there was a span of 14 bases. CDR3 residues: CASSQGPGDPYEQYF. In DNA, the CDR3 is TGTGCCAGCAGCCAGGGGCCAGGGGACCCCTACGAGCAGTACTTC.

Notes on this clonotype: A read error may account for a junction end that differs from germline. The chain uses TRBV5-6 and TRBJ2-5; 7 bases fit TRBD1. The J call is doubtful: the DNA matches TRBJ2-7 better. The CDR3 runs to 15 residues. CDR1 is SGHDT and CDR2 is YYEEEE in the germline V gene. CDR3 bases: TGTGCCAGCAGATTGGCTGGACAGGTAGTCAACGAGCAGTACTTC. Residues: CASRLAGQVVNEQYF.

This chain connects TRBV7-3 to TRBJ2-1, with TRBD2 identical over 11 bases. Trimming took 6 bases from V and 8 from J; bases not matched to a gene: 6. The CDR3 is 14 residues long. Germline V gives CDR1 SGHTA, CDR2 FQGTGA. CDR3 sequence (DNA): TGTGCCAGCAGAAAGACTAGCGGGAACTATGAGCAGTTCTTC. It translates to CASRKTSGNYEQFF.

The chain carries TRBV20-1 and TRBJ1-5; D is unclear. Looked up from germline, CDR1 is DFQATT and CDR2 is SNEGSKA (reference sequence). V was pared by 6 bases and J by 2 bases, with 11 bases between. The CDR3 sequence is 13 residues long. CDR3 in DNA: TGCAGTGCATACGGTGGGGGCAATCAGCCCCAGCATTTT. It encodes CSAYGGGNQPQHF.

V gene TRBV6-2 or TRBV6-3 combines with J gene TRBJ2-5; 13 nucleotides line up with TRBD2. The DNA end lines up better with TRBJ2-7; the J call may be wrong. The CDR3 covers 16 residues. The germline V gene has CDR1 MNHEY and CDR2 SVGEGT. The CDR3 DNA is TGTGCCAGCAGGACTAGCGGGAGGTCTCCTAACAACGAGCAGTACTTC. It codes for CASRTSGRSPNNEQYF.

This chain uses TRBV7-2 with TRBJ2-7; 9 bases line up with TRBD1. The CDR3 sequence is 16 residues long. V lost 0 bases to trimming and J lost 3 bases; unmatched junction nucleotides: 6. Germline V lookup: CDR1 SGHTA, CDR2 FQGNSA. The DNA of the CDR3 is TGTGCCAGCAGCTTAGCCGGGACAGGGTACTACTACGAGCAGTACTTC. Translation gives CASSLAGTGYYYEQYF.

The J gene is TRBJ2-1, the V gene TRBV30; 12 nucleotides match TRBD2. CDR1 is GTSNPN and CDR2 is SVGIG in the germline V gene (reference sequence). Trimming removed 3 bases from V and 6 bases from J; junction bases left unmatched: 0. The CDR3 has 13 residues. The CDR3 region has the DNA TGTGCCTGGAGGACTAGCGGGAGCAATGAGCAGTTCTTC. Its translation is CAWRTSGSNEQFF.

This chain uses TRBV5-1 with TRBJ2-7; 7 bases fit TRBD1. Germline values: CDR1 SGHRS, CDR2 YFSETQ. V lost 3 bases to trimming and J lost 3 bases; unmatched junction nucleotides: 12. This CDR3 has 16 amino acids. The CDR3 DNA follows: TGCGCCAGCAGCTGGCGAACAGGGGTGGCAAACTACGAGCAGTACTTC. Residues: CASSWRTGVANYEQYF.

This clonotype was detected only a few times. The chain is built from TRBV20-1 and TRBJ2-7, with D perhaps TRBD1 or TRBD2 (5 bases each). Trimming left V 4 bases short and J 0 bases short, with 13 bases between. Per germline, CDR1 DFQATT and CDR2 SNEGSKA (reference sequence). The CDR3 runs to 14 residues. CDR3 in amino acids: CSAKKAGSSYEQYF. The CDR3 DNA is TGCAGTGCTAAAAAAGCAGGGAGCTCCTACGAGCAGTACTTC.

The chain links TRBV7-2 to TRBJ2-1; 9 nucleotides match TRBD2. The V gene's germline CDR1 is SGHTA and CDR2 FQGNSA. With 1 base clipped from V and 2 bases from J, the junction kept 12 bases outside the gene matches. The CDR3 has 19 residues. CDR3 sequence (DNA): TGTGCCAGCAGCTTAGAAGGTTCAGGTGGCGGGAGGGCCTACAATGAGCAGTTCTTC. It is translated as CASSLEGSGGGRAYNEQFF.

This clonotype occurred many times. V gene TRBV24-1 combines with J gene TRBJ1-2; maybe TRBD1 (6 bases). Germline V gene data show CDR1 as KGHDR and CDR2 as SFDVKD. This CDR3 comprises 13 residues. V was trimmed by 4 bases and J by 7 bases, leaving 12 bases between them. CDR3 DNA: TGTGCCACCAGTGAGAAAGGGGGTACTGGCTACACCTTC. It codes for CATSEKGGTGYTF.

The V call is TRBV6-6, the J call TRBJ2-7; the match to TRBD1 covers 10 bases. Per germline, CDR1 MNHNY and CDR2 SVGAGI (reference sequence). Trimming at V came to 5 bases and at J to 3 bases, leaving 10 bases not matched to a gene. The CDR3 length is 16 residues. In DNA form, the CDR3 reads TGTGCCAGCAGTACCTATTGGAGGGACAGGGGCTACGAGCAGTACTTC. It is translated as CASSTYWRDRGYEQYF.

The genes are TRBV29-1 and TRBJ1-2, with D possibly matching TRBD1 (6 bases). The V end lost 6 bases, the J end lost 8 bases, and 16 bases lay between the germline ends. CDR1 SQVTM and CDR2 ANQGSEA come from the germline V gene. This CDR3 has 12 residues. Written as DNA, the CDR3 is TGCAGCGTGACCGTGGAGGGGGGAGGCTACACCTTC. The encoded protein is CSVTVEGGGYTF.